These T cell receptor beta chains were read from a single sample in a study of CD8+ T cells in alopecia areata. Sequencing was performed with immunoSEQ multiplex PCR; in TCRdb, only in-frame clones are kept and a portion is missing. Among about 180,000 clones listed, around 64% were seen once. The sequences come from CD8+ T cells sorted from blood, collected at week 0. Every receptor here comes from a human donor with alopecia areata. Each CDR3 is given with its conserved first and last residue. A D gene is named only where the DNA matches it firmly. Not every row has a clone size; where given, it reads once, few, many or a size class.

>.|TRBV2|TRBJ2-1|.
CASSGRGIKDEQFF
TGTGCCAGCAGTGGGAGGGGGATTAAGGATGAGCAGTTCTTC
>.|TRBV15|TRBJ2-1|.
CATSRGARGAYNEQFF
TGTGCCACCAGCAGAGGGGCCCGGGGGGCATACAATGAGCAGTTCTTC
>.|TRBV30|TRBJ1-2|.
CAWSGSGADGYTF
TGTGCCTGGAGTGGTTCGGGGGCAGATGGCTACACCTTC
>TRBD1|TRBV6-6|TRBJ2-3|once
CASIDRARQYF
TGTGCCAGCATTGACAGGGCCCGGCAGTATTTT
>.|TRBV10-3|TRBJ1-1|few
CAISSTGEAFF
TGTGCCATCAGCTCTACAGGGGAAGCTTTCTTT
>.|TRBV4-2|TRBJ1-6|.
CASSQDNRDNSPLHF
TGTGCCAGCAGCCAAGATAACAGGGATAATTCACCCCTCCACTTT
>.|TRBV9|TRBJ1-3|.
CASKAGNTIYF
TGTGCCAGCAAAGCTGGAAACACCATATATTTT
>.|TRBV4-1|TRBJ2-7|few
CASSQVAQGLYYEQYF
TGCGCCAGCAGCCAAGTAGCTCAGGGACTCTACTACGAGCAGTACTTC
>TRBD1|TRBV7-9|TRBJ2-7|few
CASSFRGSEEYF
TGTGCCAGCAGCTTCAGGGGGAGCGAGGAGTACTTC
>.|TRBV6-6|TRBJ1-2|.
CASSSDRNGYTF
TGTGCCAGCAGTTCCGACAGGAATGGCTACACCTTC
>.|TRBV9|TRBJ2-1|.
CASSEQGSSYNEQFF
TGTGCCAGCAGCGAACAGGGAAGCTCCTACAATGAGCAGTTCTTC
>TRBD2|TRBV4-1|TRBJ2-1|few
CASSQVLLSGGGNEQFF
TGCGCCAGCAGCCAAGTCCTCCTAAGCGGGGGGGGAAATGAGCAGTTCTTC
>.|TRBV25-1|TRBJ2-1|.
CASSERGYRNEQFF
TGTGCCAGCAGTGAAAGGGGGTACCGGAATGAGCAGTTCTTC
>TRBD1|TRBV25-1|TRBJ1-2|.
CASSEDRGDSVNYGYTF
TGTGCCAGCAGTGAAGACAGGGGTGATTCGGTTAACTATGGCTACACCTTC
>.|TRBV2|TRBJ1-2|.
CASSGRPNYGYTF
TGTGCCAGCAGCGGTCGGCCCAACTATGGCTACACCTTC
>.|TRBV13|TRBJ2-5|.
CASSLGGSQETQYF
TGTGCCAGCAGCCTAGGTGGCTCCCAAGAGACCCAGTACTTC
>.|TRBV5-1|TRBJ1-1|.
CASSSSNTEAFF
TGCGCCAGCAGCTCAAGTAACACTGAAGCTTTCTTT
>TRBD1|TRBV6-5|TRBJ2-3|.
CASRQGATDTQYF
TGTGCCAGTAGACAGGGTGCGACAGATACGCAGTATTTT
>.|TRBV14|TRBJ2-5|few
CASSQLDGQRETQYF
TGTGCCAGCAGCCAATTGGACGGGCAAAGAGAGACCCAGTACTTC
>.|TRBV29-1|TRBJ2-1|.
CSVVGGPYNEQFF
TGCAGCGTTGTCGGAGGCCCCTACAATGAGCAGTTCTTC
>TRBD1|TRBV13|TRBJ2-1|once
CASIAGQGAYNEQFF
TGTGCCAGCATTGCCGGACAGGGAGCCTACAATGAGCAGTTCTTC
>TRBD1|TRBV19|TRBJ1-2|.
CASRPLGGQGDLYGYTF
TGTGCCAGTAGACCGCTGGGCGGACAGGGAGACCTCTATGGCTACACCTTC
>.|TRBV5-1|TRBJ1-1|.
CASSDFRDTTEAFF
TGCGCCAGCAGCGATTTCCGGGACACCACTGAAGCTTTCTTT
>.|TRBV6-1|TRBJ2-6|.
CASSEAGSGANVLTF
TGTGCCAGCAGTGAAGCGGGGTCCGGGGCCAACGTCCTGACTTTC
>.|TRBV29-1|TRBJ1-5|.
CSVMISGQPQHF
TGCAGCGTTATGATATCCGGTCAGCCCCAGCATTTT
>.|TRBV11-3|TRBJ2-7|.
CASSASDEQYF
TGTGCCAGCAGCGCCTCGGACGAGCAGTACTTC
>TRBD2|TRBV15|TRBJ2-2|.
CATRTGGTGELFF
TGTGCCACCAGAACGGGAGGCACCGGGGAGCTGTTTTTT
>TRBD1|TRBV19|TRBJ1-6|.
CASTMMTGANSPLHF
TGTGCCAGTACGATGATGACAGGGGCGAATTCACCCCTCCACTTT
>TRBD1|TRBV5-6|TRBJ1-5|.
CASSLTTGEGNQPQHF
TGTGCCAGCAGCTTGACTACAGGGGAGGGCAATCAGCCCCAGCATTTT
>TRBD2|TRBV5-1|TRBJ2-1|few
CASSLSSSGSVYIEQFF
TGCGCCAGCAGCTTGAGTTCTAGCGGCAGCGTTTATATCGAGCAGTTCTTC
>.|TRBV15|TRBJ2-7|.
CATSSAADLKEQYF
TGTGCCACCAGCAGCGCCGCCGACCTAAAGGAGCAGTACTTC
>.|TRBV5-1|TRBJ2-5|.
CASSSLDGQETQYF
TGCGCCAGCAGCTCCCTAGACGGGCAAGAGACCCAGTACTTC
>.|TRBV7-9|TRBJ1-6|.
CASSSRAPVENYNSPLHF
TGTGCCAGCAGCTCCCGAGCCCCCGTTGAAAACTATAATTCACCCCTCCACTTT
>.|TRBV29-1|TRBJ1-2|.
CSVEGAGRVGYTF
TGCAGCGTTGAAGGAGCAGGGCGTGTGGGCTACACCTTC
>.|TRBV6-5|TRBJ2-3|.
CASSSWGAGDTQYF
TGTGCCAGCAGTTCGTGGGGGGCGGGAGATACGCAGTATTTT
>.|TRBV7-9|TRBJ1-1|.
CASSPSHGREETEAFF
TGTGCCAGCAGCCCTTCCCATGGCAGGGAGGAAACTGAAGCTTTCTTT
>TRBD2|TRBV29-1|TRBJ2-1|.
CSVPLRGAHNEQFF
TGCAGCGTTCCTTTGCGGGGGGCCCACAATGAGCAGTTCTTC
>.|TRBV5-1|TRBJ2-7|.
CASSYQYEQYF
TGCGCCAGCAGCTACCAATACGAGCAGTACTTC
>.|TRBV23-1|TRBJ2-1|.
CASSQSRQRPLYNEQFF
TGCGCCAGCAGTCAATCAAGACAGCGACCACTATACAATGAGCAGTTCTTC
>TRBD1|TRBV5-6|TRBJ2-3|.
CASSRTTGQLGTDTQYF
TGTGCCAGCAGCCGAACAACGGGACAGCTGGGGACAGATACGCAGTATTTT
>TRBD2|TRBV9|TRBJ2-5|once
CASSGQGGETQYF
TGTGCCAGCAGCGGCCAGGGAGGGGAGACCCAGTACTTC
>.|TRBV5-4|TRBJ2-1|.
CASSFRAYNEQFF
TGTGCCAGCAGCTTTCGAGCCTACAATGAGCAGTTCTTC
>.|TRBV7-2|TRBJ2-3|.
CASSLEGPPSDTQYF
TGTGCCAGCAGCTTAGAAGGGCCCCCATCAGATACGCAGTATTTT
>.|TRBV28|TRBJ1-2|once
CASSPTGYYGYTF
TGTGCCAGCAGTCCCACAGGGTACTATGGCTACACCTTC
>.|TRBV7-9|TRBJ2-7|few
CASSPGSFYEQYF
TGTGCCAGCAGCCCTGGGTCGTTCTACGAGCAGTACTTC
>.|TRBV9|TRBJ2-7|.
CASSVEGHGIYEQYF
TGTGCCAGCAGCGTAGAGGGACACGGGATCTACGAGCAGTACTTC
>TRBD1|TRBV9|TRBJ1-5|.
CASSVGQGDQPQHF
TGTGCCAGCAGCGTAGGTCAGGGGGATCAGCCCCAGCATTTT
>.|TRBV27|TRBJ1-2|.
CASSQGYGYTF
TGTGCCAGCAGCCAGGGGTATGGCTACACCTTC
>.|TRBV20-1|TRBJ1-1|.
CSAPLDTEAFF
TGCAGTGCTCCCTTGGACACTGAAGCTTTCTTT